The 30 T cell receptor beta chains listed next were all sequenced from one sample in a study of T-cell memory formation after mild COVID-19 listed by TCRdb under 2021. Library prep was done by 5' RACE. The instrument was an Illumina NovaSeq 6000. TCRdb reran the public reads through fastp at Q25 and MiXCR, keeping productive beta chains. Records with the same CDR3 protein are collapsed into one entry carrying the most frequent genes and DNA. Counted in this sample were about 240,000 distinct CDR3 sequences; around a tenth of them appeared once. 22% of the sample is held by the ten biggest clonotypes. The sequencing sample was made of PBMCs or a T cell subset sorted from them (not recorded which). Receptors originate from a man younger than 30 who had mild COVID-19 (a few samples of this study predate the infection). The sample titles of this study are shuffled in the database, so cell type and time point are left out; the donor was told from shared clones.

This clonotype showed up just a few times. The rearrangement uses TRBV11-2 and TRBJ2-1, with D possibly matching TRBD2 (7 bases). Trimming left V 5 bases short and J 9 bases short, with 23 bases between. In germline, CDR1 is SGHAT, CDR2 FQNNGV. CDR3 length equals 16 residues. CDR3 protein: CASSQGRGGGRIEQFF. The CDR3 DNA is TGTGCCAGCAGCCAAGGCAGAGGGGGGGGCCGAATTGAGCAGTTCTTC.

This clonotype was seen a few times. This chain connects TRBV7-9 to TRBJ1-6; D unresolved. CDR3 length equals 14 residues. V was cut by 1 base and J by 14 bases, with 15 bases left in between. The germline V gene encodes CDR1 SEHNR and CDR2 FQNEAQ (reference sequence). The CDR3 sequence is CASSLGPRRETLHF. In DNA, the CDR3 is TGTGCCAGCAGCTTAGGCCCCCGAAGGGAAACCCTCCACTTT.

This chain uses TRBV20-1 with TRBJ1-1, with a weak D call TRBD1 (6 bases). V was clipped by 3 bases and J by 0 bases, with 17 bases between them. The CDR3 runs 16 residues. Germline V CDR1 and CDR2: DFQATT, SNEGSKA (reference sequence). CDR3 in amino acids: CSARVGQPNMNTEAFF. The CDR3, as DNA: TGCAGTGCTAGGGTTGGACAGCCTAATATGAACACTGAAGCTTTCTTT.

The rearrangement links TRBV5-1 to TRBJ1-5; 7 bases line up with TRBD1. CDR1 is SGHRS, CDR2 YFSETQ, per germline. The CDR3 extends over 15 amino acids. Trimming took 4 bases from V and 4 from J; bases not matched to a gene: 8. The CDR3 reads CASSEGTVINQPQHF. The DNA for the CDR3 is TGCGCCAGCAGCGAGGGGACAGTTATTAATCAGCCCCAGCATTTT.

This clonotype was found a few times. V is TRBV10-3 and J is TRBJ2-5; 7 nucleotides align to TRBD1. Germline assignment: CDR1 ENHRY and CDR2 SYGVKD. V trimming: 6 bases; J trimming: 1 base; junction bases outside the gene matches: 8. The CDR3 covers 15 residues. Here the CDR3 DNA reads TGTGCCATCAGCGTCGGGACAGACCTCCAAGAGACCCAGTACTTC. Protein: CAISVGTDLQETQYF.

The chain combines TRBV20-1 with TRBJ2-7; 12 positions agree with TRBD1. The V and J ends lost 3 bases and 4 bases, in that order; junction bases with no gene match: 13. The CDR3 runs to 17 residues. Germline values: CDR1 DFQATT, CDR2 SNEGSKA (reference sequence). The CDR3 region has the DNA TGCAGTGCTAGGGGGACACACGGGACAGGGGGCAGGTACGAGCAGTACTTC. It yields the protein CSARGTHGTGGRYEQYF.

The CDR3 protein is CASSFSPGRREKLFF. The CDR3 DNA sequence: TGTGCCAGCAGCTTTTCCCCGGGACGAAGAGAAAAACTGTTTTTT. V is TRBV7-9 and J is TRBJ1-4; a possible D gene is TRBD1 (5 bases). V lost 3 bases, J lost 8 bases, and 16 bases lay in between. Germline CDR1 SEHNR, CDR2 FQNEAQ (reference sequence). This CDR3 is built from 15 residues.

This chain connects TRBV7-6 to TRBJ2-2; perhaps TRBD2 as D (7 bases). V was pared by 4 bases and J by 4 bases, with 19 bases between. Germline CDR1 is SGHVS and CDR2 is FNYEAQ. The CDR3 is made up of 17 amino acids. As DNA, the CDR3 is TGTGCCAGCAGCTGGCCCTGGGGGGGCGGTTTCACCGGGGAGCTGTTTTTT. The encoded protein is CASSWPWGGGFTGELFF.

This chain joins TRBV4-3 and TRBJ2-1; perhaps D is TRBD1 or TRBD2 (5 bases each). The CDR3 extends over 15 amino acids. The germline V gene encodes CDR1 LGHNA and CDR2 YSLEER. Trimming removed 3 bases at V and 5 bases at J, with 14 bases between. This CDR3 reads CASSQGPMGNNEQFF. The CDR3 bases are TGCGCCAGCAGCCAGGGACCCATGGGAAACAATGAGCAGTTCTTC.

V gene TRBV5-1 combines with J gene TRBJ2-7; 8 bases align to TRBD1. V lost 4 bases to trimming and J lost 5 bases; unmatched junction nucleotides: 11. Germline CDR1 SGHRS, CDR2 YFSETQ. The CDR3 is 15 residues long. CDR3 in DNA: TGCGCCAGCAGCCAGAAGAGGACAGGGCTCGACGAGCAGTACTTC. Residues: CASSQKRTGLDEQYF.

The J gene is TRBJ2-3, the V gene TRBV6-4; TRBD1 is a possible D gene (5 bases). Trimming cost V 10 bases and J 1 base, with 27 bases left between them. Per the germline V gene, CDR1 is MRHNA and CDR2 is SNTAGT. This CDR3 is 18 amino acids long. The CDR3 loop reads CATSDLGVGLDGTDTQYF. CDR3 nucleotides: TGTGCCACCAGCGATCTAGGGGTCGGGTTAGACGGCACAGATACGCAGTATTTT.

The rearrangement links TRBV7-2 to TRBJ2-1; D ambiguous. The CDR3 extends over 14 amino acids. Trimming took 5 bases from V and 2 from J, leaving 10 bases between them. CDR1 SGHTA and CDR2 FQGNSA come from the germline V gene. CDR3 nucleotides: TGTGCCAGCAGCACACCACGACCCTACAATGAGCAGTTCTTC. Translating it yields CASSTPRPYNEQFF.

V and J are TRBV6-2 or TRBV6-3 and TRBJ2-3; 8 positions agree with TRBD2. The CDR3 loop spans 17 amino acids. After removal of 2 bases from V and 0 bases from J, the junction contained 7 bases not matched to a gene. Germline V gene sequence: CDR1 MNHEY, CDR2 SVGEGT. The chain's CDR3 is CASSYRRRGASTDTQYF. In DNA, the CDR3 is TGTGCCAGCAGTTACCGACGGCGGGGGGCCAGCACAGATACGCAGTATTTT.

In its sample, this clonotype was seen many times. The V and J genes are TRBV20-1 and TRBJ2-7, with 7 bases aligning to TRBD1. CDR1 and CDR2 from the germline V gene are DFQATT and SNEGSKA (reference sequence). The CDR3 is 12 amino acids. Trimming took 3 bases from V and 2 from J; bases not matched to a gene: 1. The CDR3 DNA reads TGCAGTGCTAGGACAGGGACCTACGAGCAGTACTTC. Protein sequence: CSARTGTYEQYF.

This clonotype was seen many times. The chain links TRBV12-3 or TRBV12-4 to TRBJ1-1; no clear D gene. The V gene lost 3 bases and the J gene lost 1 base, with 6 bases spanning the gap. This CDR3 region has 13 residues. CDR3 residues: CASSLQENTEAFF. The CDR3 nucleotides are TGTGCCAGCAGTTTGCAGGAGAACACTGAAGCTTTCTTT.

The chain recombines TRBV3-1 with TRBJ2-5; D gene unclear. The CDR3 runs 14 residues. Germline lookup yields CDR1 LGHDT and CDR2 YNNKEL (reference sequence). V was pared by 1 base and J by 3 bases, with 9 bases between. The CDR3 sequence: CASSQARAEETQYF. In DNA, the CDR3 is TGTGCCAGCAGCCAAGCGCGCGCCGAAGAGACCCAGTACTTC.

This clonotype was seen a handful of times. Here the CDR3 DNA reads TGCAGTGCTGCCGGGACCGACATTTACGAGCAGTACGTC. Protein: CSAAGTDIYEQYV. The rearrangement joins TRBV20-1 to TRBJ2-7; possibly TRBD1 or TRBD2 for D (5 bases each). This CDR3 contains 13 residues. Trimming took off 5 bases at V and 4 bases at J, with 15 bases between the two ends. Germline-derived CDR1 and CDR2 are DFQATT and SNEGSKA (reference sequence).

The table lists this clonotype with a few counts. This rearrangement joins TRBV5-1 to TRBJ2-6; unclear D gene. The CDR3 covers 20 residues. The V end lost 0 bases, the J end lost 0 bases, and 19 bases lay between the germline ends. Germline V gene data show CDR1 as SGHRS and CDR2 as YFSETQ. The CDR3 nucleotides are TGCGCCAGCAGCTTGGTTAGGGCTGATGCCGATTACTCTGGGGCCAACGTCCTGACTTTC. Amino acid sequence: CASSLVRADADYSGANVLTF.

This chain joins TRBV5-5 and TRBJ2-7, with D unresolved. The CDR3 length is 14 residues. Germline assignment: CDR1 SGHKS and CDR2 YYEKEE (reference sequence). V shed 3 bases and J shed 1 base, with 11 bases lying between them. The CDR3 region has the DNA TGTGCCAGCAGCTCCACTCCACAGTCCTACGAGCAGTACGTC. Protein: CASSSTPQSYEQYV.

This clonotype was counted only a few times. V is TRBV2 and J is TRBJ2-2, with 9 bases lining up with TRBD1. Trimming removed 8 bases from V and 4 bases from J; junction bases left unmatched: 5. This CDR3 is 14 amino acids long. Germline loops: CDR1 SNHLY, CDR2 FYNNEI. CDR3 sequence reads: CASEQGAGTGELFF. The CDR3 region has the DNA TGTGCCAGCGAACAGGGGGCCGGCACCGGGGAGCTGTTTTTT.

This clonotype was detected a few times. The genes are TRBV7-3 and TRBJ1-1; the D is unclear. Trimming removed 5 bases from V and 1 base from J, with 8 bases in between. The germline CDR1 and CDR2 sequences are SGHTA and FQGTGA. This CDR3 region has 13 residues. The CDR3 protein is CASSTPQNTEAFF. In DNA form, the CDR3 reads TGTGCCAGCAGCACCCCACAGAACACTGAAGCTTTCTTT.

This clonotype has only a few counts. V and J are TRBV7-6 and TRBJ2-2, with D possibly TRBD1 on 6 matching bases. Trimming shortened V by 3 bases and J by 0 bases, and 8 bases separated the two germline ends. CDR1 and CDR2 (germline): SGHVS, FNYEAQ. CDR3 length: 15 residues. CDR3 amino acids: CASSFWGPNTGELFF. The CDR3 region has the DNA TGTGCCAGCAGCTTCTGGGGGCCGAACACCGGGGAGCTGTTTTTT.

The table lists this clonotype with many counts. The chain employs TRBV7-2 and TRBJ2-3; D gene uncertain. Trimming removed 5 bases from V and 4 bases from J, with 4 bases in between. This CDR3 region has 11 residues. Germline loops: CDR1 SGHTA, CDR2 FQGNSA. The CDR3 region is CASSGADTQYF. Here the CDR3 DNA reads TGTGCCAGCAGCGGGGCAGATACGCAGTATTTT.

This clonotype turned up a few times. The chain uses TRBV7-2 and TRBJ2-2; no firm D call. V was clipped by 0 bases and J by 4 bases, with 12 bases between them. The CDR3 has 16 residues. Germline assignment: CDR1 SGHTA and CDR2 FQGNSA. The CDR3 DNA reads as TGTGCCAGCAGCTTAGCGAATATGGGCGTCACCGGGGAGCTGTTTTTT. Translation: CASSLANMGVTGELFF.

This sequence joins TRBV9 and TRBJ2-3; tentative D call: TRBD2 (7 bases). This CDR3 spans 15 amino acids. The V gene's germline CDR1 is SGDLS and CDR2 YYNGEE. The germline V and J ends were trimmed by 2 bases and 4 bases, with 14 bases remaining between them. CDR3 in amino acids: CASSVWGGAADTQYF. For the CDR3, the DNA is TGTGCCAGCAGCGTTTGGGGGGGGGCCGCAGATACGCAGTATTTT.

This chain uses TRBV5-1 with TRBJ2-1; possibly TRBD2 for D (5 bases). V shed 3 bases and J shed 6 bases, with 16 bases lying between them. This CDR3 comprises 15 residues. Germline V gives CDR1 SGHRS, CDR2 YFSETQ. CDR3 DNA sequence: TGCGCCAGCAGCTACGGAGGCCCGAACCTCAATGAGCAGTTCTTC. Its translation is CASSYGGPNLNEQFF.

The chain is built from TRBV12-3 or TRBV12-4 and TRBJ1-4; D is uncertain. This CDR3 is built from 12 residues. Trimming pared 8 bases from V and 4 bases from J, leaving 8 bases between. Here the CDR3 DNA reads TGTGCCAGCCAGGAAATTAATGAAAAACTGTTTTTT. Protein: CASQEINEKLFF.

The CDR3 DNA sequence: TGTGCCATCAGTGAGAGGGGGGATGGCTACACCTTC. Protein: CAISERGDGYTF. The chain joins TRBV10-3 to TRBJ1-2; tentatively, D is TRBD1 (6 bases). Germline values: CDR1 ENHRY, CDR2 SYGVKD. CDR3 length equals 12 residues. Trimming left V 2 bases short and J 6 bases short, with 7 bases between.

The sample holds a few counts of this clonotype. The rearrangement links TRBV19 to TRBJ2-1; no firm D call. Trimming took off 6 bases at V and 4 bases at J, with 13 bases between the two ends. CDR3 length: 14 residues. Germline V gene lookup returns CDR1 LNHDA and CDR2 SQIVND (reference sequence). As DNA, the CDR3 is TGTGCCAGTAGCGTGGGTACGTTTTACAATGAGCAGTTCTTC. Protein product: CASSVGTFYNEQFF.

The chain is built from TRBV11-2 and TRBJ2-2, with 7 positions matching TRBD1. The CDR3 runs 15 residues. Per germline, CDR1 SGHAT and CDR2 FQNNGV. Trimming removed 6 bases from V and 4 bases from J; junction bases left unmatched: 8. The CDR3 loop is CASRFQQGITGELFF. CDR3 coding DNA: TGTGCCAGCAGATTCCAACAGGGGATCACCGGGGAGCTGTTTTTT.